This T cell receptor (delta chain) was found in a study of gammadelta T cells in human blood (dated by TCRdb to about 2020). The paper's findings and limits, for the study overall: According to the study, polyclonal expansion of innate gamma-delta T cells immediately after birth appeared to be driven by microbial exposure.

Concerning this clone: Its target antigen remains unknown. Since a far larger clone is one base different, this is likely a read error.

CDR1 and CDR2 (GEAIGNYY, EKD) derive from the germline V gene. The CDR3 starts with the cysteine, ends with the phenylalanine, and has 19 residues. Only the CDR3 DNA stays, 57 bases, in frame from base 1. Trimming leaves V shorter by 2 bases and J shorter by 0 bases, with the junction holding 3 bases beyond the gene matches. The method behind the library was RT-PCR. Sequencing instrument: Illumina MiSeq. After TCRdb called clones again from the public reads with CATT, rows with identical DNA were merged. Present in this sample are 450 to 500 delta-chain clones, around 60% of which were seen just once. In total, the top ten clones hold about 46% of the sample.

This receptor chain uses TRDV2 and TRDJ3, and TRDD3 aligns with 13 junction nucleotides. The TCR sequence derives from a human fetus. What was sequenced was non-Vgamma9Vdelta2 gamma-delta T cells from fetal blood. The sequenced DNA is TGTGCCTGTGACAAGCACTGGGGGATACGCTCCTGGGACACCCGACAGATGTTTTTC. It is translated as CACDKHWGIRSWDTRQMFF.